This T cell receptor beta chain is drawn from a study of blood T cell repertoires in COVID-19. The overall study: Italy, Spain and the United States were the sources of the convalescent and acute COVID-19 samples. In each case, the material was cDNA or gDNA derived from T cells, B-cell-depleted T cells, or PBMCs.

Per the original data handling: Amplified reference gene primers provided the basis for estimating nucleated cell counts. Libraries were prepared by immunoSEQ multiplex PCR; TCRdb keeps only in-frame clonotypes and omits some of them. V, J and clone size are taken as reported in that table, and D and trimming were inferred from the DNA itself. The repertoire consists of 250,000 or so clones, with 75% to 90% occurring once and the leading ten covering about 4%. Exposed enrollees had met someone with a PCR-confirmed or clinician-diagnosed COVID-19 case at some point within the 2 weeks before study entry. Germline lookup yields CDR1 SGHRS and CDR2 YFSETQ. Trimming took 4 bases from V and 0 from J, leaving 14 bases between them. The CDR3 has 16 amino acids.

This receptor was taken from a woman in her twenties or thirties who had been exposed to COVID-19. This chain connects TRBV5-1 to TRBJ1-3; D is uncertain. The sample taken for sequencing was PBMCs or T cells enriched from blood (not recorded which). The CDR3 here is CASSLLDVSSGNTIYF. DNA of the CDR3: TGCGCCAGCAGCCTCCTAGACGTCAGCTCTGGAAACACCATATATTTT.